This TCR beta chain came from a study of T-cell memory formation after mild COVID-19. MiXCR was run by TCRdb on the 5' RACE reads, yielding one entry per CDR3 protein. Altogether around 430,000 distinct CDR3 sequences are present, about 15% being singletons, with the ten largest covering about 22%. Study-level results: Clones contracting over day 15 to 85 were CD4/CD8 balanced, with later expanders leaning CD4+. Confirmation of SARS-CoV-2 specificity was lacking for second-wave clones peaking day 37. That cross-reactive memory joined was suggested by some responding clones appearing in pre-infection memory.

There are a few counts of this clonotype. Its antigen is not known. CDR1 and CDR2 from the germline V gene are DFQATT and SNEGSKA (reference sequence). The CDR3 runs 14 residues. With V trimmed by 3 bases and J by 4 bases, 5 bases remained unmatched. The origin of this receptor is a man between 18 and 29 years old who had mild COVID-19 (a few samples of this study predate the infection). Cell type and time point are not known. The sequenced sample consisted of PBMCs or a T cell subset sorted from them (not recorded which). The chain employs TRBV20-1 and TRBJ2-1, with 8 positions matching TRBD2. CDR3 amino acids: CSASKPSGYNEQFF. The CDR3 DNA sequence: TGCAGTGCTAGCAAACCTAGCGGGTACAATGAGCAGTTCTTC.